The 19 T cell receptor beta chains listed next were all sequenced from one sample in a study of cytomegalovirus exposure and HLA in healthy donors. Primers for the PCR totalled 60 Vbeta and 13 Jbeta. Profiled with immunoSEQ multiplex PCR; TCRdb holds only in-frame clones, not every one. The sample carries about 140,000 clones, 76% recorded once. Source material: PBMCs. The receptors were gathered from a male donor in good health and CMV-seronegative.

This sequence joins TRBV7-2 and TRBJ1-1; the D gene is possibly TRBD1 (6 bases). Germline CDR1 and CDR2: SGHTA and FQGNSA. The V and J ends lost 5 bases and 3 bases respectively, with 16 bases between them. The CDR3 has 15 residues. The CDR3 reads CASSPKGEPDTEAFF. CDR3 nucleotide sequence: TGTGCCAGCAGCCCCAAGGGGGAACCCGACACTGAAGCTTTCTTT.

The chain links TRBV28 to TRBJ1-2; 8 positions match TRBD1. The CDR3 is 12 residues long. Germline V gives CDR1 MDHEN, CDR2 SYDVKM. V gave up 6 bases and J gave up 8 bases; unmatched junction bases: 5. The DNA of the CDR3 is TGTGCCAGCAGAGGGACAGGAGAGGGCTACACCTTC. It translates to CASRGTGEGYTF.

CDR3 DNA: TGTGCCAGCTCACCCAGGGGGGCGCTGGACAATGAGCAGTTCTTC. It specifies CASSPRGALDNEQFF. J is TRBJ2-1 and V is TRBV18; D perhaps matches TRBD1 (7 bases). The CDR3 is made up of 15 amino acids. Trimming took 3 bases from V and 5 from J, leaving 14 bases between them. Per germline, CDR1 KGHSH and CDR2 LQKENI.

The chain is built from TRBV7-9 and TRBJ2-7; TRBD1 matches 8 bases. The germline CDR1 and CDR2 sequences are SEHNR and FQNEAQ (reference sequence). CDR3 length equals 14 residues. Trimming removed 5 bases from V and 2 bases from J; junction bases left unmatched: 5. The CDR3: CASSPGTGPYEQYF. DNA of the CDR3: TGTGCCAGCAGCCCCGGGACAGGACCCTACGAGCAGTACTTC.

V is TRBV27 and J is TRBJ1-2; D is uncertain. V lost 8 bases and J 2 bases, leaving 9 bases between the germline ends. Germline CDR1 reads MNHEY; CDR2 reads SMNVEV (reference sequence). This CDR3 spans 12 amino acids. The chain's CDR3 is CASRGLNYGYTF. For the CDR3, the DNA is TGTGCCAGCCGCGGGTTAAACTATGGCTACACCTTC.

This clone was seen more than once but under ten times. CDR3 residues: CASSSSGQGYNEQFF. In DNA, the CDR3 is TGTGCCAGCAGTTCCTCGGGACAGGGGTACAATGAGCAGTTCTTC. The chain links TRBV28 to TRBJ2-1, with 10 bases fitting TRBD1. The CDR3 is made up of 15 amino acids. Germline V gives CDR1 MDHEN, CDR2 SYDVKM. V dropped 4 bases and J dropped 4; count of bases not matched to a gene: 4.

The V and J genes are TRBV7-2 and TRBJ1-1, with a tentative D call TRBD1 (6 bases). Germline CDR1 is SGHTA and CDR2 is FQGNSA. The CDR3 has 14 amino acids. The V and J ends lost 5 bases and 11 bases respectively, with 21 bases between them. Written as DNA, the CDR3 is TGTGCCAGCAGCCCACGGAACAGGGCGCGCTGGGCTTTCTTT. Residues: CASSPRNRARWAFF.

This rearrangement joins TRBV7-7 to TRBJ2-5; D is ambiguous. This CDR3 has 13 amino acids. The V gene's germline CDR1 is SSHAT and CDR2 FNYEAQ (reference sequence). V was pared by 4 bases and J by 4 bases, with 10 bases between. The CDR3 spells CASSSGVGETQYF. DNA for the CDR3: TGTGCCAGCAGCTCCGGAGTGGGAGAGACCCAGTACTTC.

The chain uses TRBV18 and TRBJ2-3; 13 bases line up with TRBD2. Trimming took 6 bases from V and 0 from J; bases not matched to a gene: 9. The CDR3 sequence is 18 residues long. Germline-derived CDR1 and CDR2 are KGHSH and LQKENI. For the CDR3, the DNA is TGTGCCAGCTCTCGGGGACTAGCGGGACCTCCTAGCACAGATACGCAGTATTTT. Its translation is CASSRGLAGPPSTDTQYF.

This chain links TRBV27 with TRBJ2-7; D is possibly TRBD1 (6 bases). This CDR3 has 14 residues. The V end lost 4 bases, the J end lost 4 bases, and 14 bases lay between the germline ends. Germline lookup yields CDR1 MNHEY and CDR2 SMNVEV (reference sequence). The DNA of the CDR3 is TGTGCCAGCAGTTCCCAGGGGAATACGTACGAGCAGTACTTC. Protein: CASSSQGNTYEQYF.

The chain employs TRBV5-1 and TRBJ2-5; D is undetermined. The DNA matches TRBJ2-7 better at its end, which makes the J call doubtful. Per the germline V gene, CDR1 is SGHRS and CDR2 is YFSETQ. The length of the CDR3 is 13 residues. In nucleotides, the CDR3 is TGCGCCAGCAGCCAGCGCGTAGCCTACGAGCAGTACTTC. As protein: CASSQRVAYEQYF.

This clone was found once. The genes are TRBV5-1 and TRBJ2-1; perhaps TRBD1 as D (6 bases). CDR3 length: 15 amino acids. Germline CDR1 SGHRS, CDR2 YFSETQ. V was cut by 1 base and J by 12 bases, with 20 bases left in between. Here the CDR3 DNA reads TGCGCCAGCAGCTTGCAAGGCGACAGGATGTCTGGGCAGTTCTTC. Protein product: CASSLQGDRMSGQFF.

The chain recombines TRBV28 with TRBJ2-1; the match to TRBD2 covers 7 bases. The V gene's germline CDR1 is MDHEN and CDR2 SYDVKM. This CDR3 comprises 15 residues. J was trimmed by 4 bases and V by 6 bases; bases with no gene match: 9. The CDR3: CASSRRGWYYNEQFF. The CDR3 DNA sequence: TGTGCCAGCAGCCGGCGGGGGTGGTATTACAATGAGCAGTTCTTC.

This chain links TRBV6-1 with TRBJ1-4; 11 bases line up with TRBD1. Germline CDR1 MNHNS, CDR2 SASEGT. With V trimmed by 3 bases and J by 4 bases, 4 bases remained unmatched. The CDR3 has 16 amino acids. The CDR3 DNA reads as TGTGCCAGCAGTGAGGGACAGGGGGTTGGTAATGAAAAACTGTTTTTT. This gives the protein CASSEGQGVGNEKLFF.

The chain has TRBV2 and TRBJ1-5; TRBD1 agrees at 9 bases. This CDR3 comprises 12 residues. V was clipped by 8 bases and J by 5 bases; unmatched bases: 1. Per the germline V gene, CDR1 is SNHLY and CDR2 is FYNNEI. For the CDR3, the DNA is TGTGCCAGCTGGGACAGGGATCAGCCCCAGCATTTT. Protein product: CASWDRDQPQHF.

The genes are TRBV10-3 and TRBJ2-2, with 10 bases lining up with TRBD1. The CDR3 length is 14 residues. The germline gives CDR1 ENHRY, CDR2 SYGVKD. With V trimmed by 6 bases and J by 5 bases, 3 bases remained unmatched. The CDR3 DNA sequence: TGTGCCATCAGCAGGGACAGGGGAACCGGGGAGCTGTTTTTT. As protein: CAISRDRGTGELFF.

The chain combines TRBV29-1 with TRBJ2-3; possibly TRBD2 for D (7 bases). Between the trimmed V and J ends, which lost 4 bases and 2 bases, there was a span of 16 bases. Germline V gene sequence: CDR1 SQVTM, CDR2 ANQGSEA. The CDR3 covers 15 residues. For the CDR3, the DNA is TGCAGCGTTGTGGGGGGGCGGAGGGACACAGATACGCAGTATTTT. Its translation is CSVVGGRRDTDTQYF.

As concerns this clone: A read error may produce the germline difference seen at one junction end. The CDR3: CASSLTGTTGAFF. The CDR3 DNA is TGTGCCAGCAGTTTGACAGGGACGACTGGAGCTTTCTTT. The V and J genes are TRBV6-1 and TRBJ1-1; 7 nucleotides match TRBD1. Germline-derived CDR1 and CDR2 are MNHNS and SASEGT. The CDR3 sequence is 13 residues long.

The V gene is TRBV6-5, the J gene TRBJ1-2; 8 nucleotides match TRBD1. Looked up from germline, CDR1 is MNHEY and CDR2 is SVGAGI. V lost 6 bases and J lost 4; bases outside the gene matches: 4. CDR3 length: 13 amino acids. The CDR3 DNA sequence: TGTGCCAGCAGGGGGCAGGGGGCCTATGGCTACACCTTC. Translating gives CASRGQGAYGYTF.